The 14 T cell receptor beta chains below come from one sample, sequenced in a study of cytomegalovirus exposure and HLA in healthy donors. The PCR was carried out with 60 Vbeta primers and 13 Jbeta primers. Clones were sequenced by immunoSEQ multiplex PCR, and TCRdb holds only the in-frame ones, with some missing. Among about 130,000 clones listed, 70% to 80% were seen once. The sequenced sample consisted of PBMCs. The receptors derive from a woman aged 60-75 years in good health and CMV-seropositive.

This clone turned up a few times. This CDR3 reads CSVSLGTGLNSPLHF. The CDR3 nucleotides are TGCAGCGTCTCTTTGGGGACAGGGTTGAATTCACCCCTCCACTTT. The chain employs TRBV29-1 and TRBJ1-6; 9 bases fit TRBD1. Losses at the gene ends were 6 bases for V and 7 bases for J; bases not matched to a gene: 10. Germline CDR1 SQVTM, CDR2 ANQGSEA. The CDR3 contains 15 residues.

The chain employs TRBV6-5 and TRBJ1-6; D possibly corresponds to TRBD1 (5 bases). The CDR3 spans 12 residues. Germline V lookup: CDR1 MNHEY, CDR2 SVGAGI. The ends were cut back, 4 bases at V and 14 bases at J, with 12 bases in the middle. The CDR3 region has the DNA TGTGCCAGCAGTTCCCAGGGTTGGTCCCTCCACTTT. The encoded protein is CASSSQGWSLHF.

This clone was seen more than once but under ten times. This chain links TRBV6-4 with TRBJ1-2, with D unclear. This CDR3 comprises 14 residues. Germline values: CDR1 MRHNA, CDR2 SNTAGT. V was trimmed by 5 bases and J by 7 bases, leaving 17 bases between them. The CDR3 protein is CASSSGRNYGGYTF. For the CDR3, the DNA is TGTGCCAGCAGTTCCGGGAGGAACTATGGTGGCTACACCTTC.

This clone was seen just once. The V gene is TRBV11-2, the J gene TRBJ2-5, with TRBD1 matching over 8 bases. The germline V gene encodes CDR1 SGHAT and CDR2 FQNNGV. The trim removed 5 bases at V and 1 base at J, leaving 6 bases unmatched. This CDR3 comprises 15 residues. CDR3 loop: CASSPKGQGQETQYF. CDR3 in DNA: TGTGCCAGCAGCCCCAAAGGACAGGGCCAAGAGACCCAGTACTTC. The full variable domain, completed using reference TRBV11-2 and TRBJ2-5, is EAGVAQSPRYKIIEKRQSVAFWCNPISGHATLYWYQQILGQGPKLLIQFQNNGVVDDSQLPKDRFSAERLKGVDSTLKIQPAKLEDSAVYLCASSPKGQGQETQYFGPGTRLLVL.

In this sample, this clone turned up a few times. The chain combines TRBV6-5 with TRBJ2-7, with D unclear. The germline V and J ends were trimmed by 0 bases and 3 bases, with 12 bases remaining between them. Germline CDR1 is MNHEY and CDR2 is SVGAGI. This CDR3 has 15 amino acids. The CDR3 protein is CASSYSISGSYEQYF. DNA for the CDR3: TGTGCCAGCAGTTACTCGATATCAGGTAGCTACGAGCAGTACTTC.

This clone was found a few times. The V and J genes are TRBV19 and TRBJ1-1, with TRBD1 matching over 11 bases. V gave up 8 bases and J gave up 0 bases; unmatched junction bases: 2. The CDR3 sequence is 14 residues long. CDR1 and CDR2 from the germline V gene are LNHDA and SQIVND (reference sequence). In nucleotides, the CDR3 is TGTGCCAGTTGGGACAGGGGGATGAACACTGAAGCTTTCTTT. Translated: CASWDRGMNTEAFF.

The chain is built from TRBV5-6 and TRBJ1-5; 8 bases fit TRBD1. V was pared by 2 bases and J by 9 bases, with 7 bases of the junction left unmatched. This CDR3 spans 14 amino acids. Germline CDR1 SGHDT, CDR2 YYEEEE. The CDR3 spells CASSFQGAPWPQHF. The CDR3 nucleotides read TGTGCCAGCAGCTTCCAGGGGGCCCCTTGGCCCCAGCATTTT. Supplemented by reference TRBV5-6 and TRBJ1-5, the full variable domain reads DAGVTQSPTHLIKTRGQQVTLRCSPKSGHDTVSWYQQALGQGPQFIFQYYEEEERQRGNFPDRFSGHQFPNYSSELNVNALLLGDSALYLCASSFQGAPWPQHFGDGTRLSIL.

The chain carries TRBV5-1 and TRBJ2-1, with 10 bases aligning to TRBD1. Germline V gene sequence: CDR1 SGHRS, CDR2 YFSETQ. The CDR3 runs 17 residues. The V segment lost 3 bases and the J segment 6 bases; nucleotides outside the gene matches: 12. CDR3 amino acids: CASSSGYDRGRPNEQFF. CDR3 sequence (DNA): TGCGCCAGCAGCTCTGGATATGACAGGGGGCGCCCCAATGAGCAGTTCTTC. The full variable domain, completed using reference TRBV5-1 and TRBJ2-1, is KAGVTQTPRYLIKTRGQQVTLSCSPISGHRSVSWYQQTPGQGLQFLFEYFSETQRNKGNFPGRFSGRQFSNSRSEMNVSTLELGDSALYLCASSSGYDRGRPNEQFFGPGTRLTVL.

This clone was seen only once. The chain carries TRBV7-4 and TRBJ1-4; D call uncertain. Germline assignment: CDR1 SGHVT and CDR2 SQSDAQ. The CDR3 runs 17 residues. The V and J ends lost 6 bases and 6 bases respectively, with 23 bases between them. The CDR3 sequence: CASSKKRALSYYEKLFF. DNA for the CDR3: TGTGCCAGCAGTAAAAAACGCGCCTTGTCTTATTATGAAAAACTGTTTTTT.

The chain combines TRBV7-9 with TRBJ2-2, with a weak D call TRBD2 (6 bases). Per germline, CDR1 SEHNR and CDR2 FQNEAQ (reference sequence). This CDR3 region has 14 residues. Trimming took off 5 bases at V and 9 bases at J, with 16 bases between the two ends. CDR3: CASSPRGTAWELFF. The CDR3 DNA reads as TGTGCCAGCAGCCCAAGAGGGACTGCATGGGAGCTGTTTTTT.

This chain uses TRBV29-1 with TRBJ2-7, with D tentatively TRBD2 (5 bases). The ends were cut back, 6 bases at V and 0 bases at J, with 6 bases in the middle. CDR1 SQVTM and CDR2 ANQGSEA come from the germline V gene. The CDR3 contains 11 residues. The chain's CDR3 is CSVRGSYEQYF. The CDR3 DNA follows: TGCAGCGTCCGGGGCTCCTACGAGCAGTACTTC.

This clone occurred a few times. The J gene is TRBJ1-2, the V gene TRBV6-5; 9 nucleotides line up with TRBD1. CDR3 size: 12 residues. The germline V gene encodes CDR1 MNHEY and CDR2 SVGAGI. The V gene end was trimmed by 6 bases and the J gene end by 8 bases; junction bases not matched to a gene: 4. The CDR3 DNA reads as TGTGCCAGCAGGACGGGACAGGGCGGCTACACCTTC. Protein sequence: CASRTGQGGYTF.

The chain has TRBV9 and TRBJ1-3, with D unresolved. Germline lookup yields CDR1 SGDLS and CDR2 YYNGEE. V was trimmed by 2 bases and J by 7 bases, leaving 10 bases between them. The CDR3 runs 13 residues. CDR3 nucleotides: TGTGCCAGCAGCGTCTCGGAGTATAACACCATATATTTT. It translates to CASSVSEYNTIYF.

The V gene is TRBV9, the J gene TRBJ2-5; TRBD2 aligns across 9 bases. Per the germline V gene, CDR1 is SGDLS and CDR2 is YYNGEE. V lost 3 bases to trimming and J lost 4 bases; unmatched junction nucleotides: 4. The CDR3 sequence is 14 residues long. CDR3 sequence: CASSGTSVRETQYF. CDR3 nucleotide sequence: TGTGCCAGCAGCGGGACTAGCGTGAGAGAGACCCAGTACTTC. The full variable domain, its missing parts supplied by reference TRBV9 and TRBJ2-5, is DSGVTQTPKHLITATGQRVTLRCSPRSGDLSVYWYQQSLDQGLQFLIQYYNGEERAKGNILERFSAQQFPDLHSELNLSSLELGDSALYFCASSGTSVRETQYFGPGTRLLVL.